A single sample gave rise to the 19 T cell receptor beta chains below, sequenced in a study of T cells in women clearing cervical HPV infection. Some clones are missing from TCRdb's copy, which holds only in-frame ones; the method was immunoSEQ multiplex PCR. This repertoire includes approximately 44,000 clones. Sequences were obtained from blood buffy coat. Receptor source: a woman aged 18-70 years with a cervical HPV16 infection that either progressed to CIN3+ or cleared (not recorded which).

With regard to this clone: The read terminates 3 residues ahead of where the CDR3 ends, so the germline J gene completes it. The chain joins TRBV6-1 to TRBJ2-1; D remains ambiguous. This CDR3 is built from 12 residues. Per the germline V gene, CDR1 is MNHNS and CDR2 is SASEGT. The ends were cut back, 4 bases at V and 8 bases at J, with 9 bases in the middle. The CDR3 sequence is CASSAVAYEQFF. The DNA read from the CDR3 is TGTGCCAGCAGTGCGGTAGCATATGAG.

As for this clone: With the read ending 3 residues before the CDR3 end, the germline J gene is used to fill in that end. The chain has TRBV14 and TRBJ2-2, with TRBD1 as a possible D gene (6 bases). With 2 bases removed from V and 7 bases from J, the gap between germline ends came to 17 bases. CDR3 size: 16 residues. From germline, CDR1 is SGHDN and CDR2 FVKESK. This chain's CDR3 is CASSQYPGALGGELFF. The CDR3 DNA, read in part, is TGTGCCAGCAGCCAATACCCAGGGGCGCTCGGCGGGGAG.

About this clone: The sequence runs out 3 residues before the end of the CDR3; the remainder is reconstructed from the germline J gene. The chain combines TRBV10-3 with TRBJ1-2, with TRBD1 matching over 8 bases. The CDR3 is 14 residues long. J lost 4 bases, V lost 8 bases, and 9 bases had no gene match. The germline V gene encodes CDR1 ENHRY and CDR2 SYGVKD. CDR3 bases read: TGTGCCATCCAAAGGACAGGGAAAGGCTATGGC. This codes for CAIQRTGKGYG. The whole CDR3 sequence is CAIQRTGKGYGYTF.

The CDR3 bases that were read are TGCGCCAGCAGCACCTTGGGGGGTAACTATGGC. This sequence encodes CASSTLGGNYG. The entire CDR3 sequence reads CASSTLGGNYGYTF. V is TRBV5-1 and J is TRBJ1-2, with D maybe TRBD1 (5 bases). The missing CDR3 end, 3 residues past where the read stops, is filled in from the germline J gene. The CDR3 is 14 amino acids. The germline V and J ends were trimmed by 4 bases and 1 base, with 11 bases remaining between them. CDR1 is SGHRS and CDR2 is YFSETQ in the germline V gene.

Comments on this clone: The sequenced fragment ends 3 residues before the CDR3 boundary, so the rest is inferred from the germline J gene. The chain uses TRBV29-1 and TRBJ2-3; tentatively, D is TRBD1 (6 bases). CDR1 and CDR2 (germline): SQVTM, ANQGSEA. The CDR3 totals 13 residues. The CDR3 spells CSVESGVNQPQYF. The sequenced part of the CDR3 DNA is TGCAGCGTTGAATCAGGGGTGAATCAGCCG.

A word on this clone: The sequence runs out 3 residues before the end of the CDR3; the remainder is reconstructed from the germline J gene. The chain links TRBV20-1 to TRBJ1-1; 7 bases map to TRBD1. The length of the CDR3 is 13 residues. Germline CDR1 DFQATT, CDR2 SNEGSKA (reference sequence). Partial CDR3 DNA: TGCAGTACCTTGGAGCGGGACAGCTTGAGA. This translates into CSTLERDSLR. The entire CDR3 protein reads CSTLERDSLRAFF.

For this clone: The read ends 3 residues shy of where the CDR3 ends; the end is completed using the germline J gene. V gene TRBV2 combines with J gene TRBJ2-3; tentative D call: TRBD1 (5 bases). The germline CDR1 and CDR2 sequences are SNHLY and FYNNEI. The CDR3 consists of 13 residues. V was shortened by 7 bases and J by 3 bases, with 11 bases between the two germline ends. CDR3 DNA (partial): TGTGCCAGCAAGGTCAGGGCGACAGATACG. Translated, it gives CASKVRATDT. The full CDR3 is CASKVRATDTQYF.

Of note for this clone: The CDR3 end falls 3 residues outside the read, so it is completed with the germline J gene. V usage is TRBV29-1 and J usage is TRBJ2-5; TRBD2 agrees at 8 bases. This CDR3 spans 13 amino acids. V trimming: 4 bases; J trimming: 5 bases; junction bases outside the gene matches: 6. The germline V gene encodes CDR1 SQVTM and CDR2 ANQGSEA. The CDR3 loop reads CSVVGLAGETQYF. Incomplete CDR3 DNA: TGCAGCGTTGTTGGACTAGCAGGGGAGACC. The full variable domain, in which reference TRBV29-1 and TRBJ2-5 provide the parts outside the CDR3, is SAVISQKPSRDICQRGTSLTIQCQVDSQVTMMFWYRQQPGQSLTLIATANQGSEATYESGFVIDKFPISRPNLTFSTLTVSNMSPEDSSIYLCSVVGLAGETQYFGPGTRLLVL.

In the case of this clone: The read falls 3 residues short of the CDR3 end, and the missing part is taken from the germline J gene. This chain uses TRBV19 with TRBJ2-6; D is possibly TRBD1 (5 bases). Trimming left V 4 bases short and J 12 bases short, with 19 bases between. CDR1 is LNHDA, CDR2 SQIVND, per germline (reference sequence). This CDR3 spans 15 amino acids. The CDR3: CASSSLLRQQVVLTF. The CDR3 bases that were read are TGTGCCAGTAGTAGTTTATTGAGACAGCAAGTCGTC.

Remarks on this clone: The CDR3 is cut off 3 residues early in the read; its end comes from the germline J gene. The chain joins TRBV20-1 to TRBJ1-2; no firm D call. The CDR3 has 12 residues. Germline CDR1 and CDR2: DFQATT and SNEGSKA (reference sequence). CDR3 DNA (partial): TGCAGTGCTAGAGTTGGCAGAGGCGGC. This gives the protein CSARVGRGG. The whole CDR3 sequence is CSARVGRGGYTF.

A remark on this clone: The read halts 3 residues ahead of the CDR3 end, with the missing end drawn from the germline J gene. The chain uses TRBV20-1 and TRBJ2-4, with D perhaps TRBD1 (7 bases). Germline V gene lookup returns CDR1 DFQATT and CDR2 SNEGSKA (reference sequence). The V gene lost 0 bases and the J gene lost 9 bases, with 18 bases spanning the gap. The CDR3 has 15 residues. CDR3 DNA (partial): TGCAGTGCTAGAGATAGTGGCAGGGGGGAAGGCATT. The encoded protein is CSARDSGRGEGI. The full-length CDR3 reads as CSARDSGRGEGIQYF.

On this clone itself: From the germline J gene comes the end of the CDR3, since the read stops 3 residues before it. The rearrangement uses TRBV7-6 and TRBJ2-1; D ambiguous. Germline CDR1 SGHVS, CDR2 FNYEAQ. V lost 1 base and J lost 5, with 6 bases in between. The CDR3 has 13 amino acids. The part of the CDR3 DNA that was read is TGTGCCAGCAGCTTAGGGCTGAACAATGAG. Translating gives CASSLGLNNE. The whole CDR3 region reads CASSLGLNNEQFF.

Worth noting for this clone: The missing CDR3 end, 3 residues past where the read stops, is filled in from the germline J gene. The chain couples TRBV6-2 or TRBV6-3 to TRBJ2-7; perhaps TRBD1 as D (5 bases). The germline V gene has CDR1 MNHEY and CDR2 SVGEGT. Between the trimmed V and J ends, which lost 6 bases and 2 bases, there was a span of 14 bases. CDR3 length equals 14 residues. The CDR3 bases that were read are TGTGCCAGCAGGGGCTACCCGACAGCCTACGAG. This encodes CASRGYPTAYE. The full CDR3 protein reads CASRGYPTAYEQYF.

Turning to this clone: The read ends 3 residues early relative to the CDR3; the germline J gene fills the gap. Other nucleotide sequences from this sample produce the same CDR3. This chain connects TRBV7-2 to TRBJ2-1, with 7 bases aligning to TRBD2. J lost 2 bases, V lost 1 base, and 2 bases had no gene match. Germline lookup yields CDR1 SGHTA and CDR2 FQGNSA. There are 15 residues in the CDR3. This chain's CDR3 is CASSLGRGTYNEQFF. The CDR3 DNA, read in part, is TGTGCCAGCAGCTTAGGGCGGGGGACCTACAATGAG.

Notes on this clone: The missing CDR3 end, 3 residues past where the read stops, is filled in from the germline J gene. The J gene is TRBJ2-7, the V gene TRBV20-1, with TRBD2 matching over 12 bases. V shed 1 base and J 4 bases; nucleotides not matched to a gene: 14. Germline assignment: CDR1 DFQATT and CDR2 SNEGSKA (reference sequence). The CDR3 loop spans 18 amino acids. Incomplete CDR3 DNA: TGCAGTGCTAGAGGGGGGCTAGCGGGAGGGAAAGGTTGGTACGAG. It codes for CSARGGLAGGKGWYE. The entire CDR3 is CSARGGLAGGKGWYEQYF.

A word on this clone: Read sequence stops 3 residues before the CDR3 end, and the germline J gene provides the missing end. This chain links TRBV12-3 or TRBV12-4 with TRBJ2-1; TRBD1 matches at 7 bases. The CDR3 contains 14 residues. V shed 3 bases, J shed 4 bases, and the junction held 3 bases outside the gene matches. This chain's CDR3 is CASSFWGQYNEQFF. The sequenced CDR3 bases are TGTGCCAGCAGTTTCTGGGGACAGTACAATGAG.

As concerns this clone: The sequenced fragment ends 3 residues before the CDR3 boundary, so the rest is inferred from the germline J gene. The rearrangement links TRBV30 to TRBJ1-6, with 8 bases fitting TRBD1. Germline V lookup: CDR1 GTSNPN, CDR2 SVGIG (reference sequence). The CDR3 runs to 15 residues. V lost 8 bases and J lost 0; bases outside the gene matches: 6. CDR3 DNA, as far as it was read: TGTGCCAGCGGCACAGGGGGCTCCTATAATTCACCC. Translation gives CASGTGGSYNSP. The entire CDR3 protein is CASGTGGSYNSPLHF.

Turning to this clone: The CDR3 goes on 3 residues after the read ends, and that part is filled in from the germline J gene. The chain has TRBV20-1 and TRBJ2-1; 7 bases line up with TRBD2. The CDR3 extends over 15 amino acids. The germline gives CDR1 DFQATT, CDR2 SNEGSKA (reference sequence). J lost 1 base, V lost 5 bases, and 8 bases had no gene match. The sequenced part of the CDR3 DNA is TGCAGTGCTGAGAGCGGGAAAGCTTCCTACAATGAG. It specifies CSAESGKASYNE. The whole CDR3 protein reads CSAESGKASYNEQFF.

Details on this clone: The CDR3 end is not reached by the read, which stops 3 residues before it; the germline J gene fills it in. This chain joins TRBV29-1 and TRBJ2-1; 7 positions match TRBD2. The CDR3 is 15 amino acids. The ends lost 6 bases at V and 4 bases at J; junction bases unmatched: 12. Germline loops: CDR1 SQVTM, CDR2 ANQGSEA. The CDR3 DNA, read in part, is TGCAGCGTCTACACCTCGATTAGCGGGTACAATGAG. Its protein is CSVYTSISGYNE. From start to end, the CDR3 is CSVYTSISGYNEQFF.